This T cell receptor beta chain emerged from a study of T cells in Graves' hyperthyroidism and ophthalmopathy. This CDR3 is 14 amino acids long. Trimming took 6 bases from V and 5 from J, leaving 16 bases between them. Per germline, CDR1 SNHLY and CDR2 FYNNEI. This clonotype was seen repeatedly, ten times or more. Amplified TCR beta CDR3 regions derived from RNA transcripts. The HTBI primer set was used in a first-round RT-PCR of the TCR CDR3. One entry per CDR3 protein results from TCRdb running MiXCR on the multiplex PCR reads. The data contain approximately 370,000 distinct CDR3 sequences, about 18% of them seen just once; the ten biggest clones take up approximately 35%.

The sample taken for sequencing was blood. The V call is TRBV2, the J call TRBJ1-1; D unresolved. The clonotype comes from a woman younger than 45 with Graves' hyperthyroidism that later progressed to Graves' ophthalmopathy. In DNA form, the CDR3 reads TGTGCCAGCAGAGGGTATCGGCGAGAGACTGAAGCTTTCTTT. It specifies CASRGYRRETEAFF.